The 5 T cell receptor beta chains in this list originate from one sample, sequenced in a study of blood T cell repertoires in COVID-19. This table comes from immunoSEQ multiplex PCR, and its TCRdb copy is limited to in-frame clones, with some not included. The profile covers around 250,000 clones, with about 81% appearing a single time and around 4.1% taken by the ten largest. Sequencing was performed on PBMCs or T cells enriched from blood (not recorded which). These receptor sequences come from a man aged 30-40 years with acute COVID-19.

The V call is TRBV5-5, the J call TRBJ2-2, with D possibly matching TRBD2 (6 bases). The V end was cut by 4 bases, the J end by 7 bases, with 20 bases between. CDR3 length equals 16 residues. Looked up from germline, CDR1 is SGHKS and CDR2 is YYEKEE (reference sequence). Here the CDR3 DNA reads TGTGCCAGCAGCGGGGGGTCCCATCCGATCAACGGGGAGCTGTTTTTT. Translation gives CASSGGSHPINGELFF.

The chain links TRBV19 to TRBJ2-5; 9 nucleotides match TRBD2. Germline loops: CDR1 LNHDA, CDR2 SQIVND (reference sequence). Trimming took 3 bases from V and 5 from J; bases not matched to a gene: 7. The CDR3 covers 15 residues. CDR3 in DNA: TGTGCCAGTAGTATTACGGGGACTAGCCTGGAGACCCAGTACTTC. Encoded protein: CASSITGTSLETQYF. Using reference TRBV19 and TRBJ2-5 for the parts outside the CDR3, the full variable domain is DGGITQSPKYLFRKEGQNVTLSCEQNLNHDAMYWYRQDPGQGLRLIYYSQIVNDFQKGDIAEGYSVSREKKESFPLTVTSAQKNPTAFYLCASSITGTSLETQYFGPGTRLLVL.

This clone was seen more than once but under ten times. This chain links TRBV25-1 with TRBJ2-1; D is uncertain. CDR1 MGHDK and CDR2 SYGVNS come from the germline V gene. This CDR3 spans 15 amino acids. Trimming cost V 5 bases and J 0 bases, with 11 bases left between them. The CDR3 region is CASSSLASSYNEQFF. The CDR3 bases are TGTGCCAGCAGTAGCCTTGCGTCCTCCTACAATGAGCAGTTCTTC.

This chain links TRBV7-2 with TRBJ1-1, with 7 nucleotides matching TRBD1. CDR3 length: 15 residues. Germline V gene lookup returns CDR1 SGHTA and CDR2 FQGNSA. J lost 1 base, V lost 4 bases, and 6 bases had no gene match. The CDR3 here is CASSWVQGSNTEAFF. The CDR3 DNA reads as TGTGCCAGCAGCTGGGTACAGGGGTCGAACACTGAAGCTTTCTTT.

CDR3 in DNA: TGTGCCAGCAGTGATCCTACCCAGGGGGACTATGGCTACACCTTC. It specifies CASSDPTQGDYGYTF. This chain uses TRBV6-1 with TRBJ1-2; TRBD1 aligns across 7 bases. Germline CDR1 is MNHNS and CDR2 is SASEGT. V gave up 3 bases and J gave up 3 bases; unmatched junction bases: 7. CDR3 length equals 15 residues.